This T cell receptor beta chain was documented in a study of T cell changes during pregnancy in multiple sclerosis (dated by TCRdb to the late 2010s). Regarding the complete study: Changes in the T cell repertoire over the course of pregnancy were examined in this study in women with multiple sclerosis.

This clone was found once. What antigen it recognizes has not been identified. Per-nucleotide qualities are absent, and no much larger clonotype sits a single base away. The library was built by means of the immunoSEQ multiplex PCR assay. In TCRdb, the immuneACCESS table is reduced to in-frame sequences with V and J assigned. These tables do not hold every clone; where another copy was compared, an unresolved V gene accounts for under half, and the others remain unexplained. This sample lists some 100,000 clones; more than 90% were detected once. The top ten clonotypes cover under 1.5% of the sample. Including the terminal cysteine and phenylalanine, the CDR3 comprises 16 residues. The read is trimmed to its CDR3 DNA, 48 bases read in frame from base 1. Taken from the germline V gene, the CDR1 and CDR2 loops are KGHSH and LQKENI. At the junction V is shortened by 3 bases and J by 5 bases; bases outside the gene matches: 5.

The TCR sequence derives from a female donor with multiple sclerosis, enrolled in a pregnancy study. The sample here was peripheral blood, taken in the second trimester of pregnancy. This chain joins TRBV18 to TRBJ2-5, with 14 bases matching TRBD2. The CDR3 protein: CASSPGLAGVGETQYF. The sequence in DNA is TGTGCCAGCTCACCGGGACTAGCGGGAGTCGGCGAGACCCAGTACTTC.